Listed below are T cell receptor beta chains from one sample, sequenced in a study of blood T cell repertoires in COVID-19. Assay: immunoSEQ multiplex PCR; the TCRdb copy retains only in-frame clones and omits some. The repertoire consists of 250,000 or so clones, with about nine tenths occurring once and the leading ten covering approximately 8.2%. Material: peripheral blood. The source of these receptors is a man aged 40-50 years with active or convalescent COVID-19. The CDR3 runs from the conserved cysteine through the conserved F or W. The D gene is left open where the match is weak. Clone size is shown for a subset of rows, as once, few, many or a class of expanded clone.

NA	TRBV19	NA	TRBJ2-3	TGTGCCAGTAGTATAGGAGGCAGGGCCCCGGATACGCAGTATTTT	CASSIGGRAPDTQYF
NA	TRBV11-1	TRBD2	TRBJ2-5	TGTGCCAGCAGCTTGACCGGGACTAGCCGGGAGACCCAGTACTTC	CASSLTGTSRETQYF
NA	TRBV3-1/TRBV3-2	TRBD2	TRBJ2-5	TGTGCCAGCAGCCAAGTCCCTAGCGGGGGGGAGACCCAGTACTTC	CASSQVPSGGETQYF
NA	TRBV5-3	TRBD1	TRBJ2-4	TGTGCCAGAAGCTCAATAAGCCGGGACAGGCCGTCGGCCAAAAACATTCAGTACTTC	CARSSISRDRPSAKNIQYF
NA	TRBV28	NA	TRBJ2-2	TGTGCCAGCAGTCACAGGGGAGGCACCGGGGAGCTGTTTTTT	CASSHRGGTGELFF
few	TRBV12-3/TRBV12-4	NA	TRBJ1-1	TGTGCCAGCAGTTTTGGGGCGAACACTGAAGCTTTCTTT	CASSFGANTEAFF
NA	TRBV6-5	NA	TRBJ2-3	TGTGCCAGCACCGGGGGACGGGCCATATCATCTACGCAGTATTTT	CASTGGRAISSTQYF
NA	TRBV27	TRBD1	TRBJ1-4	TGTGCCAGCAGTTTGTACAGGGGACCTAATGAAAAACTGTTTTTT	CASSLYRGPNEKLFF
NA	TRBV5-4	TRBD1	TRBJ2-7	TGTGCCAGCAGCACGGGGACAGTGAGGTCCTACGAGCAGTACTTC	CASSTGTVRSYEQYF
NA	TRBV6-1	NA	TRBJ1-2	TGTGCCAGCAGTGTACACAGGGTCTATGGCTACACCTTC	CASSVHRVYGYTF
once	TRBV6-4	TRBD2	TRBJ2-3	TGTGCCAGCAGCCGACTAGCGGGAGCAGCAGATACGCAGTATTTT	CASSRLAGAADTQYF
once	TRBV4-2	NA	TRBJ1-4	TGTGCCAGCAGCCGAAACAGTGCAACTAATGAAAAACTGTTTTTT	CASSRNSATNEKLFF
NA	TRBV4-1	TRBD1	TRBJ1-1	TGCGCCAGCAGCCAAGGCCGGGACAGGGTTCAGGAGCGGCCTGAAGCTTTCTTT	CASSQGRDRVQERPEAFF
NA	TRBV6-5	NA	TRBJ2-2	TGTGCCAGCAGATACACAGGGAGCAAGAACACCGGGGAGCTGTTTTTT	CASRYTGSKNTGELFF
NA	TRBV5-4	TRBD2	TRBJ2-7	TGTGCCAGCAGCACGGGAGGACGGAGCTCCTACGAGCAGTACTTC	CASSTGGRSSYEQYF
NA	TRBV11-2	TRBD2	TRBJ2-2	TGTGCCAGCAGCCGATCGGGACTAGCGGGATCCGCCACCGGGGAGCTGTTTTTT	CASSRSGLAGSATGELFF
NA	TRBV4-1	NA	TRBJ1-5	TGCGCCAGCAGCCAAGTGCACTCCCCTTGGGGCTCGAGCAATCAGCCCCAGCATTTT	CASSQVHSPWGSSNQPQHF
NA	TRBV7-3	TRBD2	TRBJ2-2	TGTGCCAGCAGCCCTCAACATTTAGCGGGGAGGAACACCGGGGAGCTGTTTTTT	CASSPQHLAGRNTGELFF
NA	TRBV28	TRBD1	TRBJ2-1	TGTGCCAGCAGTCCGCGGGACAGGGTAATCGATGAGCAGTTCTTC	CASSPRDRVIDEQFF
few	TRBV5-1	TRBD1	TRBJ1-3	TGCGCCAGCAGCCCCTTGACAGGGTCTGGAAACACCATATATTTT	CASSPLTGSGNTIYF
NA	TRBV14	NA	TRBJ1-6	TGTGCCAGCAGCCCAAGGGGCCGCCAGGATTCACCCCTCCACTTT	CASSPRGRQDSPLHF
few	TRBV15	TRBD2	TRBJ2-3	TGTGCCACCAGCAGAGAAAAGCGGGGGGGCACAGATACGCAGTATTTT	CATSREKRGGTDTQYF
NA	TRBV2	NA	TRBJ2-3	TGTGCCAGCAGCCAGGGATATGAAACGCAGTATTTT	CASSQGYETQYF
NA	TRBV29-1	TRBD1	TRBJ2-7	TGCAGCGTCGACAGGGCCCCCTCCTACGAGCAGTACTTC	CSVDRAPSYEQYF
NA	TRBV9	NA	TRBJ1-4	TGTGCCAGCAGCGTAGAGGGACTGCAAAATGAAAAACTGTTTTTT	CASSVEGLQNEKLFF
NA	TRBV20-1	TRBD2	TRBJ2-1	TGCAGTGCTACTGAGACTAGCGGAGATAACAATGAGCAGTTCTTC	CSATETSGDNNEQFF
NA	TRBV7-7	TRBD2	TRBJ2-1	TGTGCTAGCAGCATAAGCGGGAAGTGCGTTGAGCAGTTCTTC	CASSISGKCVEQFF
NA	TRBV7-9	NA	TRBJ1-1	TGTGCCAGCAGCTTAGTGTTCCTGGACAGTGAAGCTTTCTTT	CASSLVFLDSEAFF
NA	TRBV29-1	TRBD2	TRBJ2-7	TGCAGCGTGGAAAAACGGGCGGGAGCGCGGGACGAGCAGTACTTC	CSVEKRAGARDEQYF
NA	TRBV28	NA	TRBJ2-6	TGTGCCAGCAGGGGGCTTGGGGCCAACGTCCTGACTTTC	CASRGLGANVLTF
NA	TRBV10-2	NA	TRBJ1-5	TGCGCCAGCAGTGAGTCGTCGAGGGTGGCAGGACAGCCCCAGCATTTT	CASSESSRVAGQPQHF
NA	TRBV19	NA	TRBJ1-6	TGTGCCAGTACCCGGATTGGGGCTAATTCACCCCTCCACTTT	CASTRIGANSPLHF
NA	TRBV5-1	TRBD2	TRBJ2-2	TGCGCCAGCAGCTCCCCCGGGGGGGCGGGCACCGGGGAGCTGTTTTTT	CASSSPGGAGTGELFF
NA	TRBV11-3	TRBD2	TRBJ2-3	TGTGCCAGCAGCCGTAGGGGAGGGGCAAGCTCAGATACGCAGTATTTT	CASSRRGGASSDTQYF
NA	TRBV13	TRBD2	TRBJ2-1	TGTGCCAGCAGCTTACTAGCGGGGGGGCGGTCCTACAATGAGCAGTTCTTC	CASSLLAGGRSYNEQFF
NA	TRBV2	TRBD1	TRBJ2-7	TGTGCCAGCAGTCCGGCGCGGGACAGGGTTGGCGAGCAGTACTTC	CASSPARDRVGEQYF
NA	TRBV7-2	NA	TRBJ1-6	TGTGCCAGCAGTAGGGAGGGCACCTCCTATAATTCACCCCTCCACTTT	CASSREGTSYNSPLHF
NA	TRBV14	TRBD2	TRBJ2-3	TGTGCCAGCAGCCAACGCAGGACTAGCGGGGCTAAACTCACAGATACGCAGTATTTT	CASSQRRTSGAKLTDTQYF
few	TRBV6-4	TRBD1	TRBJ1-1	TGTGCCAGCAGTGACTCGCCAGACAGGGGCACTGAAGCTTTCTTT	CASSDSPDRGTEAFF
once	TRBV9	NA	TRBJ1-1	TGTGCCAGCAGCCGCCTACTAAACACTGAAGCTTTCTTT	CASSRLLNTEAFF
NA	TRBV19	NA	TRBJ1-5	TGTGCCAGTAGGGACACAGGGATGCCTAGCAATCAGCCCCAGCATTTT	CASRDTGMPSNQPQHF
once	TRBV6-5	TRBD1	TRBJ2-7	TGTGCCAGCAGGATCTCCCGGGACAGGCCCTACGAGCAGTACTTC	CASRISRDRPYEQYF